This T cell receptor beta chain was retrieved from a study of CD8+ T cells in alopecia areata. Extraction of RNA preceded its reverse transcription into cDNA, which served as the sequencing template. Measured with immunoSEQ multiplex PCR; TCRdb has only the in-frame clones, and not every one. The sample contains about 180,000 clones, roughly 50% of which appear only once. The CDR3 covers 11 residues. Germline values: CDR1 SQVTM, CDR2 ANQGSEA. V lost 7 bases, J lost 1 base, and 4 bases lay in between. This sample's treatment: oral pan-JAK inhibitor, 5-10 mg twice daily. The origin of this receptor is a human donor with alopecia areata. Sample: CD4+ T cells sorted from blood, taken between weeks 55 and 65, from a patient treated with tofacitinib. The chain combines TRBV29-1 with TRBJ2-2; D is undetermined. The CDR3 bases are TGCAGCGGACGGAACACCGGGGAGCTGTTTTTT. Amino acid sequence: CSGRNTGELFF.